These T cell receptor beta chains were read from a single sample in a study of CD8 T cells in ankylosing spondylitis. From the 5' RACE reads, TCRdb called clonotypes with MiXCR, one entry per CDR3 protein. Altogether 330,000 or so distinct CDR3 sequences are present, 6.5% to 10% being singletons, with the ten largest covering 13% to 15%. The sequenced sample consisted of blood, either unsorted or a sorted T cell fraction (not recorded which). Receptors were obtained from a male donor with ankylosing spondylitis. The CDR3 runs from the conserved cysteine through the conserved F or W. A D gene is named only where the DNA matches it firmly. Part of the rows lack a size; the others show once, few, many or a class for expanded clones.

J: TRBJ1-1
D: NA
V: TRBV1
size: few
DNA: TGCACCAGCAGCCAAGATCTTAAGGACATACAGAACACTGAAGCTTTCTTT
CDR3: CTSSQDLKDIQNTEAFF

J: TRBJ2-7
D: TRBD2
V: TRBV5-1
size: NA
DNA: TGCGCCAGCAGCACACTAGCGGGAGACCTCGAGCAGTACTTC
CDR3: CASSTLAGDLEQYF

J: TRBJ2-5
D: TRBD2
V: TRBV4-2
size: few
DNA: TGTGCCAGCAGCCGCCGGCTAGCGGGGGACCCGGAGACCCAGTACTTC
CDR3: CASSRRLAGDPETQYF

J: TRBJ2-3
D: TRBD2
V: TRBV7-2
size: few
DNA: TGTGCCAGCAGCTTAGGTGTGGCGGGAGGACCGCAAGATACGCAGTATTTT
CDR3: CASSLGVAGGPQDTQYF

J: TRBJ1-2
D: NA
V: TRBV12-3/TRBV12-4
size: many
DNA: TGTGCCAGCAGTTTGGCTGAAAACTATGGCTACACCTTC
CDR3: CASSLAENYGYTF

J: TRBJ2-1
D: NA
V: TRBV29-1
size: few
DNA: TGCAGCGTACGGATGGCACTGAGCTCCTACAATGAGCAGTTCTTC
CDR3: CSVRMALSSYNEQFF

J: TRBJ1-6
D: TRBD1
V: TRBV10-3
size: NA
DNA: TGTGCCATCAGTGGGGGGGACAGCATCTCACCCCTCCACTTT
CDR3: CAISGGDSISPLHF

J: TRBJ2-1
D: NA
V: TRBV9
size: many
DNA: TGTGCCAGCAGCGTAGGGCTACGCAATGAGCAGTTCTTC
CDR3: CASSVGLRNEQFF

J: TRBJ2-3
D: NA
V: TRBV15
size: many
DNA: TGTGCCACCAGCAGAGATCCGCACCGAGATACGCAGTATTTT
CDR3: CATSRDPHRDTQYF

J: TRBJ2-7
D: TRBD1
V: TRBV14
size: few
DNA: TGTGCCAGCAGCCCAGCGGGCGGGACAGGACACGAGCAGTACTTC
CDR3: CASSPAGGTGHEQYF

J: TRBJ2-4
D: TRBD1
V: TRBV29-1
size: many
DNA: TGCAGCGCCTCCCGAGGGGCAGGGGGAACCAAAAACATTCAGTACTTC
CDR3: CSASRGAGGTKNIQYF

J: TRBJ2-2
D: NA
V: TRBV13
size: NA
DNA: TGTGCCAGCAGCATACTAAATGGCGGGGAGCTGTTTTTT
CDR3: CASSILNGGELFF

J: TRBJ1-6
D: NA
V: TRBV4-1
size: few
DNA: TGCGCCAGCAGCCAATTGGTCTCACCCCTCCACTTT
CDR3: CASSQLVSPLHF

J: TRBJ2-1
D: NA
V: TRBV4-1
size: few
DNA: TGCGCCAGCAGCCCCGTCGAATTAGCTTGGTACAATGAGCAGTTCTTC
CDR3: CASSPVELAWYNEQFF

J: TRBJ1-2
D: TRBD1
V: TRBV7-2
size: NA
DNA: TGTGCCAGCAGTCTGACAGGGCAGGGCTACACCTTC
CDR3: CASSLTGQGYTF

J: TRBJ1-5
D: NA
V: TRBV29-1
size: NA
DNA: TGCAGCGTTGCTGGGTTCAATCAGCCCCAGCATTTT
CDR3: CSVAGFNQPQHF

J: TRBJ2-1
D: TRBD1
V: TRBV5-1
size: NA
DNA: TGCGCCAGCAGATCCGGGACAGGGGCCTCCTACAATGAGCAGTTCTTC
CDR3: CASRSGTGASYNEQFF

J: TRBJ2-3
D: NA
V: TRBV15
size: NA
DNA: TGTGCCACCAGGCCGGGACCCTCTGTCGCAGATACGCAGTATTTT
CDR3: CATRPGPSVADTQYF

J: TRBJ2-3
D: NA
V: TRBV11-2
size: NA
DNA: TGTGCCAGCAGCTTAGTTGGCAGGAGGGTGGGTATGGATACGCAGTATTTT
CDR3: CASSLVGRRVGMDTQYF

J: TRBJ2-3
D: NA
V: TRBV6-5
size: NA
DNA: TGTGCCAGGAGTTACCGGGACGGCACGCAGTATTTT
CDR3: CARSYRDGTQYF

J: TRBJ1-6
D: TRBD1
V: TRBV10-3
size: NA
DNA: TGTGCCATCAGGGGACAGTCAGATTCACCCCTCCACTTT
CDR3: CAIRGQSDSPLHF

J: TRBJ2-3
D: TRBD2
V: TRBV7-6
size: NA
DNA: TGTGCCAGCAGCTTCAAACTAGCGGGAGTAGTAGATACGCAGTATTTT
CDR3: CASSFKLAGVVDTQYF

J: TRBJ2-2
D: NA
V: TRBV11-2
size: few
DNA: TGTGCCAGCAGCAAAGGACACAACACCGGGGAGCTGTTTTTT
CDR3: CASSKGHNTGELFF

J: TRBJ2-1
D: NA
V: TRBV11-1
size: many
DNA: TGTGCCAGCAGCCCGCGGACCGCCGCTTCTTACAATGAGCAGTTCTTC
CDR3: CASSPRTAASYNEQFF

J: TRBJ1-1
D: TRBD1
V: TRBV19
size: many
DNA: TGTGCCAGTAGTAACCAGGGGGCTCACACTGAAGCTTTCTTT
CDR3: CASSNQGAHTEAFF

J: TRBJ2-3
D: TRBD2
V: TRBV7-3
size: few
DNA: TGTGCCAGCAGCTTATCCCCCTCTAGCGGGGCTAGCACAGATACGCAGTATTTT
CDR3: CASSLSPSSGASTDTQYF

J: TRBJ2-7
D: NA
V: TRBV2
size: few
DNA: TGTGCCAGCTTCGTCGGAGAAGACCGCTACGAGCAGTACTTC
CDR3: CASFVGEDRYEQYF

J: TRBJ1-3
D: NA
V: TRBV12-3/TRBV12-4
size: NA
DNA: TGTGCCAGCAGACGTGACCTCTCTGGAAACACCATATATTTT
CDR3: CASRRDLSGNTIYF

J: TRBJ2-4
D: NA
V: TRBV7-9
size: many
DNA: TGTGCCAGCAGCTCCAATACCCAGGGGTGGTCAAACATTCAGTACTTC
CDR3: CASSSNTQGWSNIQYF

J: TRBJ2-2
D: NA
V: TRBV7-8
size: few
DNA: TGTGCCAGCAGCTTAGTTTCGGCCGGGGAGCTGTTTTTT
CDR3: CASSLVSAGELFF

J: TRBJ2-2
D: NA
V: TRBV5-1
size: many
DNA: TGCGCCAGCAGCAGAGGGGATCCCGGGGAGCTGTTTTTT
CDR3: CASSRGDPGELFF

J: TRBJ2-7
D: TRBD2
V: TRBV5-1
size: NA
DNA: TGCGCCAGCAGCCCTAATTGGGGGAGGGCCGGGACCCACCCTCCCTACGAGCAGTACTTC
CDR3: CASSPNWGRAGTHPPYEQYF

J: TRBJ1-5
D: NA
V: TRBV7-8
size: few
DNA: TGTGCCAGCAGCTTAAGTGAGGGGGAGGGTAGTCAGCCCCAGCATTTT
CDR3: CASSLSEGEGSQPQHF

J: TRBJ2-2
D: NA
V: TRBV29-1
size: NA
DNA: TGCAGCCGACTACGAGAGCGGGTTAGAAACACCGGGGAGCTGTTTTTT
CDR3: CSRLRERVRNTGELFF

J: TRBJ2-1
D: NA
V: TRBV7-9
size: few
DNA: TGTGCCAGCAGCTCCAGTATAATCAGTAATGAGCAGTTCTTC
CDR3: CASSSSIISNEQFF

J: TRBJ2-3
D: TRBD1
V: TRBV5-1
size: many
DNA: TGCGCCAGCAGCTGGGGACAGGGTGCCACAGATACGCAGTATTTT
CDR3: CASSWGQGATDTQYF

J: TRBJ1-2
D: TRBD1
V: TRBV29-1
size: many
DNA: TGCAGCGTTGGCCCTTCGACAGGGGGTGGCTATGGCTACACCTTC
CDR3: CSVGPSTGGGYGYTF

J: TRBJ2-7
D: NA
V: TRBV6-2/TRBV6-3
size: NA
DNA: TGTGCCAGCAGTTACGGCCCCCGGCAGTACTTC
CDR3: CASSYGPRQYF

J: TRBJ1-1
D: NA
V: TRBV28
size: many
DNA: TGTGCCAGCAGTGAGGGGGGAGCCACTGAAGCTTTCTTT
CDR3: CASSEGGATEAFF

J: TRBJ2-7
D: TRBD1
V: TRBV28
size: NA
DNA: TGTGCCAGCATCACCAGGGGGGACAGGTCCCACGAGCAGTACTTC
CDR3: CASITRGDRSHEQYF

J: TRBJ2-7
D: NA
V: TRBV7-3
size: NA
DNA: TGTGCCAGCAGCTGGACACGCGACTACGAGCAGTACTTC
CDR3: CASSWTRDYEQYF